The rows below give T cell receptor beta chains drawn from one sample of a study of blood T cell repertoires in COVID-19. Clones were read by immunoSEQ multiplex PCR, and TCRdb kept only the in-frame ones, dropping some. The sample shows 90,000 to 120,000 clones, 65% to 90% of them seen only once. The sequencing sample was made of PBMCs or T cells enriched from blood (not recorded which). These receptors were taken from a woman in her 50s who had recovered from COVID-19. Each CDR3 is given with its conserved first and last residue. D genes are given only for firm matches. Clone size, where shown, is once, few, many, or a class for clones that have expanded.

j_call d_call v_call clone_size cdr3_aa cdr3_nt
TRBJ1-1 TRBD1 TRBV7-7 - CASSQDRGAEAFF TGTGCCAGCAGCCAAGACAGGGGAGCTGAAGCTTTCTTT
TRBJ1-5 - TRBV27 - CASSFPGGTGNQPQHF TGTGCCAGCAGTTTTCCCGGGGGGACGGGCAATCAGCCCCAGCATTTT
TRBJ2-5 TRBD2 TRBV10-1 - CASSLGLAGGKETQYF TGCGCCAGCAGCCTCGGACTAGCGGGAGGTAAAGAGACCCAGTACTTC
TRBJ2-7 - TRBV19 once CASRDAGLSDEQYF TGTGCCAGTAGAGACGCGGGGCTTTCGGACGAGCAGTACTTC
TRBJ2-7 - TRBV27 once CASSLLGRTYF TGTGCCAGCAGTTTACTTGGGCGTACGTACTTC
TRBJ2-2 TRBD2 TRBV27 - CASRLGTGGNTGELFF TGTGCCAGCAGACTGGGGACGGGGGGGAACACCGGGGAGCTGTTTTTT
TRBJ1-2 TRBD1 TRBV5-6 - CASSFRPGQGGGNYGYTF TGTGCCAGCAGCTTCCGTCCGGGACAGGGTGGAGGTAACTATGGCTACACCTTC
TRBJ2-7 - TRBV30 once CAWKAGAYEQYF TGTGCCTGGAAGGCAGGGGCCTACGAGCAGTACTTC
TRBJ1-5 - TRBV2 - CASSGQSRGNQPQHF TGTGCCAGCAGCGGACAGAGTCGGGGCAATCAGCCCCAGCATTTT
TRBJ2-5 - TRBV7-7 - CASSSLRVEETQYF TGTGCCAGCAGCTCTCTGAGAGTTGAAGAGACCCAGTACTTC
TRBJ2-1 TRBD2 TRBV6-1 - CASSEFSGADYNEQFF TGTGCCAGCAGTGAATTTAGCGGGGCTGATTACAATGAGCAGTTCTTC
TRBJ1-2 TRBD1 TRBV27 - CASSLWGSGQGTYGYTF TGTGCCAGCAGTTTATGGGGTAGTGGACAGGGGACCTATGGCTACACCTTC
TRBJ2-2 - TRBV15 - CATSSLTGELFF TGTGCCACCAGCAGTTTAACCGGGGAGCTGTTTTTT
TRBJ1-1 - TRBV9 - CASSATREGGTEAFF TGTGCCAGCAGCGCCACCCGGGAAGGGGGCACTGAAGCTTTCTTT
TRBJ2-7 - TRBV5-1 - CASSLETGPTYEQYF TGCGCCAGCAGCTTGGAAACAGGACCTACCTACGAGCAGTACTTC
TRBJ1-1 TRBD1 TRBV3-1/TRBV3-2 - CASSQLQGVTEAFF TGTGCCAGCAGCCAATTACAGGGGGTGACTGAAGCTTTCTTT
TRBJ1-2 - TRBV24-1 once CATSETRSYGYTF TGTGCCACCAGTGAGACAAGATCCTATGGCTACACCTTC
TRBJ2-3 TRBD2 TRBV7-3 - CASSLEGGGLPYTDTQYF TGTGCCAGCAGCTTAGAAGGCGGGGGGCTCCCATACACAGATACGCAGTATTTT
TRBJ2-2 - TRBV6-5 few CASSYSLNTGELFF TGTGCCAGCAGTTACAGCTTGAACACCGGGGAGCTGTTTTTT
TRBJ1-2 TRBD1 TRBV7-3 - CASSPGTGDYGYTF TGTGCCAGCAGCCCCGGGACAGGAGATTATGGCTACACCTTC
TRBJ2-5 - TRBV7-8 - CASSPGWQTRGGPRETQYF TGTGCCAGCAGCCCGGGCTGGCAGACTAGGGGGGGACCTAGGGAGACCCAGTACTTC
TRBJ1-6 - TRBV6-2/TRBV6-3 - CASSPAQGYNSPLHF TGTGCCAGCAGCCCGGCTCAGGGCTATAATTCACCCCTCCACTTT
TRBJ2-1 - TRBV19 few CASSTQVNRANEQFF TGTGCCAGTAGTACACAGGTAAATCGGGCCAATGAGCAGTTCTTC
TRBJ2-5 TRBD1 TRBV2 - CASSELQGGTQYF TGTGCCAGCAGTGAATTACAGGGGGGCACCCAGTACTTC
TRBJ2-7 TRBD1 TRBV19 once CASLVGPGQGTLKRYEQYF TGTGCCAGCCTGGTGGGGCCGGGACAGGGCACCCTTAAGCGCTACGAGCAGTACTTC
TRBJ1-1 - TRBV15 once CAIAQVKNTEAFF TGTGCCATCGCCCAGGTAAAGAACACTGAAGCTTTCTTT
TRBJ1-5 - TRBV2 once CASSEQGTSNQPQHF TGTGCCAGCAGTGAACAGGGAACGAGCAATCAGCCCCAGCATTTT
TRBJ1-1 TRBD1 TRBV15 - CATSRVRTGPNTEAFF TGTGCCACCAGCAGAGTTAGGACAGGCCCGAACACTGAAGCTTTCTTT
TRBJ2-1 TRBD1 TRBV5-1 - CASSLRNTRTGKGGNEQFF TGCGCCAGCAGCTTGCGGAACACCAGGACAGGGAAAGGGGGAAATGAGCAGTTCTTC
TRBJ1-5 - TRBV19 - CASTSSAGNNQPQHF TGTGCCAGTACCTCTTCGGCAGGCAATAATCAGCCCCAGCATTTT
TRBJ2-7 - TRBV9 - CASSSDSYEQYF TGTGCCAGCAGCTCTGACAGCTACGAGCAGTACTTC
TRBJ2-7 - TRBV15 - CATSSPGVNYEQYF TGTGCCACCAGCAGCCCTGGAGTCAACTACGAGCAGTACTTC
TRBJ1-5 - TRBV20-1 - CSAGAGGVGQPQHF TGCAGTGCTGGTGCCGGGGGGGTGGGACAGCCCCAGCATTTT
TRBJ2-7 TRBD1 TRBV2 - CASRQGASPYYEQYF TGTGCCAGCAGACAGGGGGCGAGTCCTTACTACGAGCAGTACTTC
TRBJ2-1 - TRBV5-1 - CASSLTTTGNEQFF TGCGCCAGCAGCCTGACGACCACAGGTAATGAGCAGTTCTTC
TRBJ1-3 - TRBV28 - CASSPRRNTIYF TGTGCCAGCAGTCCCCGGCGGAACACCATATATTTT
TRBJ2-1 TRBD2 TRBV7-9 - CASSLDGREGRDEQFF TGTGCCAGCAGCTTAGATGGGCGGGAGGGCCGAGATGAGCAGTTCTTC
TRBJ2-7 TRBD2 TRBV11-2 few CASSLEGLAGSYEQYF TGTGCCAGCAGCTTAGAGGGTCTAGCGGGGTCTTACGAGCAGTACTTC
TRBJ2-5 - TRBV5-1 - CASSLVGGSLKGTQYF TGCGCCAGCAGCTTGGTTGGAGGGAGTCTCAAAGGGACCCAGTACTTC
TRBJ2-1 TRBD2 TRBV5-1 - CASSSATSGGTGEQFF TGCGCCAGCAGCTCGGCGACTAGCGGGGGCACGGGTGAGCAGTTCTTC
TRBJ2-7 - TRBV27 - CASSLGRDSYEQYF TGTGCCAGCAGTTTAGGACGGGACTCCTACGAGCAGTACTTC
TRBJ2-1 - TRBV21-1 - CASSLPTSGGDSYNEQFF TGTGCCAGCAGCCTCCCGACTAGCGGGGGTGACTCCTACAATGAGCAGTTCTTC
TRBJ1-2 - TRBV28 - CASSGGNYGYTF TGTGCCAGCAGCGGGGGAAACTATGGCTACACCTTC
TRBJ1-1 - TRBV5-1 few CASSLLTDKNTEAFF TGCGCCAGCAGCTTACTGACAGACAAAAACACTGAAGCTTTCTTT